The present T cell receptor (beta chain) was sequenced within a study of shared T cell receptors in the human thymus. Germline V gene lookup returns CDR1 KGHSH and CDR2 LQKENI. The CDR3 spans 14 residues. The V end lost 4 bases, the J end lost 0 bases, and 9 bases lay between the germline ends. Repertoires were generated with immunoSEQ multiplex PCR, while TCRdb's copy carries only in-frame clones and drops some. The table includes 700,000 or so clones, roughly 88% detected once. These data were also filed under a second study, of human thymus T cells. That publication notes: Repertoires sampled from thymus and blood appeared biased in V and J gene usage. As related research reported, thymic repertoires overlapped highly among unrelated individuals.

The receptor's source is a girl under two years old with a congenital heart defect. This chain connects TRBV18 to TRBJ1-1; the D is unclear. The sequenced sample consisted of thymocytes. This chain's CDR3 is CASSRGGMNTEAFF. Written as DNA, the CDR3 is TGTGCCAGCTCACGAGGAGGGATGAACACTGAAGCTTTCTTT.